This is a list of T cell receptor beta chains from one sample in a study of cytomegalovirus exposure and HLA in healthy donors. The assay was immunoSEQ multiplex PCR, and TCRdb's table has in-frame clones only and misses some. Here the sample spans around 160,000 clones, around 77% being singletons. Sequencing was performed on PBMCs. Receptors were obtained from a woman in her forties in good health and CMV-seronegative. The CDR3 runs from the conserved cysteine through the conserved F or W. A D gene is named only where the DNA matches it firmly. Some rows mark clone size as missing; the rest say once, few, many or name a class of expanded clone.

TGCAGCGCTCGGGGGGGCCTTCAAGAGACCCAGTACTTC | CSARGGLQETQYF | - | TRBJ2-5 | TRBD2 | TRBV29-1
TGTGCCAGCCCGCCCGGACTAGTCCCCTACAATGAGCAGTTCTTC | CASPPGLVPYNEQFF | - | TRBJ2-1 | TRBD2 | TRBV7-3
TGCGCCAGCAGCTTCTATGACAGCCCGAACACTGAAGCTTTCTTT | CASSFYDSPNTEAFF | - | TRBJ1-1 | - | TRBV5-1
TGTGCCAGCAGTTACTCCCGGGGGAGCGAAAAACTGTTTTTT | CASSYSRGSEKLFF | - | TRBJ1-4 | - | TRBV6-5
TGTGCCAGCAGGCCGGGACTAGCGGGAGGCGAGCAGTACTTC | CASRPGLAGGEQYF | - | TRBJ2-7 | TRBD2 | TRBV2
TGTGCCAGCAGCCCAACTAGCGGGCCCTACAATGAGCAGTTCTTC | CASSPTSGPYNEQFF | - | TRBJ2-1 | TRBD2 | TRBV7-3
TGTGCCACCAGCAGAGAGGGGGGAGGGTACGAAAAACTGTTTTTT | CATSREGGGYEKLFF | - | TRBJ1-4 | - | TRBV15
TGCGCCAGCAGCCAAGACGTCTGGACAGGGCAACTTCGCTACGAGCAGTACTTC | CASSQDVWTGQLRYEQYF | - | TRBJ2-7 | TRBD1 | TRBV4-1
TGTGCCAGCAGTTTATCCGCGATAGTGTCCTACGAGCAGTACTTC | CASSLSAIVSYEQYF | - | TRBJ2-7 | - | TRBV27
TGTGCCAGCAGCTTGGCAGGACTGAACTCTGGAAACACCATATATTTT | CASSLAGLNSGNTIYF | - | TRBJ1-3 | - | TRBV5-6
TGTGCCAGCAGCGTAGGTGGACAGGCCTATGGCTACACCTTC | CASSVGGQAYGYTF | once | TRBJ1-2 | TRBD1 | TRBV9
TGTGCCAGCAGTGAAAACCTGGACAGCCTGAACACCGGGGAGCTGTTTTTT | CASSENLDSLNTGELFF | once | TRBJ2-2 | - | TRBV2
TGTGCCAGCAGCTTTCCGGGACTAGAGCTCACAGATACGCAGTATTTT | CASSFPGLELTDTQYF | - | TRBJ2-3 | TRBD2 | TRBV5-6
TGTGCCAGCAGCTTTTGGCGGGGAAGCACAGATACGCAGTATTTT | CASSFWRGSTDTQYF | - | TRBJ2-3 | - | TRBV7-9
TGTGCCAGCAGCTTGGCGTTATCCAGCGGGGAGCTGTTTTTT | CASSLALSSGELFF | - | TRBJ2-2 | - | TRBV5-6
TGTGCCAGCTCACCCCTTGAGGCTAGCGGAAACACAGATACGCAGTATTTT | CASSPLEASGNTDTQYF | - | TRBJ2-3 | TRBD2 | TRBV18
TGCGCCAGCAGCCAGACAGGGCTAAATGAAAAACTGTTTTTT | CASSQTGLNEKLFF | - | TRBJ1-4 | TRBD1 | TRBV5-1
TGTGCCTTACAGGTTAACTATGGCTACACCTTC | CALQVNYGYTF | - | TRBJ1-2 | - | TRBV28
TGTGCCAGCAGTGTATCACCTGACAGCTACAATGAGCAGTTCTTC | CASSVSPDSYNEQFF | - | TRBJ2-1 | - | TRBV2
TGTGCCAGCAAGGGTCCCGGGACTCCCTCCTACGAGCAGTACTTC | CASKGPGTPSYEQYF | - | TRBJ2-7 | - | TRBV11-2
TGTGCCAGCAGCGCCGCCGGGGGGAGCACAGATACGCAGTATTTT | CASSAAGGSTDTQYF | - | TRBJ2-3 | TRBD2 | TRBV7-3
TGTGCCAGCAGTGCGCAGGGACTCCTCTATGGCTACACCTTC | CASSAQGLLYGYTF | - | TRBJ1-2 | - | TRBV27
TGTGCCAGCAGCCCCGGGACTAGCTCCTACAATGAGCAGTTCTTC | CASSPGTSSYNEQFF | - | TRBJ2-1 | TRBD2 | TRBV11-2
TGTGCCTGGAGCGGGAGTTCGTACAATGAGCAGTTCTTC | CAWSGSSYNEQFF | once | TRBJ2-1 | - | TRBV30
TGTGCCTGGAGCCCCCGGGGGGGTGAGCAGTACTTC | CAWSPRGGEQYF | - | TRBJ2-7 | TRBD2 | TRBV30
TGTGCCATCAGTGGGACTAGCGGGAGTGCCAATGAGCAGTTCTTC | CAISGTSGSANEQFF | - | TRBJ2-1 | TRBD2 | TRBV10-3
TGTGCCAGCAGCCTTCAAGTAGGGGTGGATACGCAGTATTTT | CASSLQVGVDTQYF | - | TRBJ2-3 | - | TRBV9
TGTGCCAGCAGTGAGGGGACAGGGGAGACGAACACCATATATTTT | CASSEGTGETNTIYF | - | TRBJ1-3 | TRBD1 | TRBV2
TGTGCCAGCAGCCACACTGGCCTAGCCCAAGAGACCCAGTACTTC | CASSHTGLAQETQYF | - | TRBJ2-5 | - | TRBV5-6
TGTGCCTGGAGTGTACTCGGGGAGCAGTTCTTC | CAWSVLGEQFF | once | TRBJ2-1 | - | TRBV30
TGTGCCAGTAGTAGCGGGGACCTCACCGGGGAGCTGTTTTTT | CASSSGDLTGELFF | - | TRBJ2-2 | - | TRBV19
TGTGCCAGCAGCGTAAGCGGGACTTCTGCCTACGAGCAGTACTTC | CASSVSGTSAYEQYF | - | TRBJ2-7 | TRBD2 | TRBV9
TGTGCCAGCAGTAGACTAGCGGGACGCGGTGAGCAGTTCTTC | CASSRLAGRGEQFF | once | TRBJ2-1 | TRBD2 | TRBV28
TGTGCCAGCAGTGAGGTGCCAGGAGGGAATGAAAAACTGTTTTTT | CASSEVPGGNEKLFF | - | TRBJ1-4 | - | TRBV2
TGTGCCAGCAGCACTCCGACAGGGGGCTCCTACGAGCAGTACTTC | CASSTPTGGSYEQYF | - | TRBJ2-7 | TRBD1 | TRBV5-4
TGTGCCAGCAGTCTGGACAGGGGCAATCAGCCCCAGCATTTT | CASSLDRGNQPQHF | many | TRBJ1-5 | TRBD1 | TRBV28
TGTGCCAGCAGTTCTGGACAGGGATCAGATACGCAGTATTTT | CASSSGQGSDTQYF | - | TRBJ2-3 | TRBD1 | TRBV28
TGTGCCAGCAGTGAAGGACAGGGAAGTGGCTACACCTTC | CASSEGQGSGYTF | - | TRBJ1-2 | TRBD1 | TRBV2
TGCAGCGTTGGCCGGGAGGGCCTCAATGAGCAGTTCTTC | CSVGREGLNEQFF | - | TRBJ2-1 | TRBD2 | TRBV29-1
TGTGCCAGCTCACCCTATCGACAGGATGATCAGCCCCAGCATTTT | CASSPYRQDDQPQHF | - | TRBJ1-5 | - | TRBV18
TGTGCCAGCAGCTTAAGGGGACAGGGGGGCCAAGAGACCCAGTACTTC | CASSLRGQGGQETQYF | - | TRBJ2-5 | TRBD1 | TRBV11-2
TGCAGCGTTGATCCGGAGTTGAACACTGAAGCTTTCTTT | CSVDPELNTEAFF | - | TRBJ1-1 | - | TRBV29-1
TGTGCCAGCAGCCTGAACACCGGGGAGCTGTTTTTT | CASSLNTGELFF | - | TRBJ2-2 | - | TRBV7-9
TGCGCCAGCAGCTTGGAATTAGCGGGGGAGACCCAGTACTTC | CASSLELAGETQYF | - | TRBJ2-5 | TRBD2 | TRBV5-1
TGCGCCAGCAGCTTGACGGAGCTAAAAAACATTCAGTACTTC | CASSLTELKNIQYF | - | TRBJ2-4 | - | TRBV5-1
TGCGCCAGCGCGACTATGGGACAGGGCTCTAGCGGGCGCACAGATACGCAGTATTTT | CASATMGQGSSGRTDTQYF | - | TRBJ2-3 | - | TRBV5-1
TGTGCCAGCAGCTTAGGACAGACCACGACCTACGAGCAGTACTTC | CASSLGQTTTYEQYF | - | TRBJ2-7 | - | TRBV7-2
TGTGCCTTGGGAAAGGGACTAGCGGGAGGGAACCAAGAGACCCAGTACTTC | CALGKGLAGGNQETQYF | - | TRBJ2-5 | TRBD2 | TRBV30
TGCGCCAGCAGCTCGTTGGGGCAGGGGACAACAGATACGCAGTATTTT | CASSSLGQGTTDTQYF | - | TRBJ2-3 | - | TRBV5-1
TGCGCCAGCAGCCCCGGGGGTAGTACAGATACGCAGTATTTT | CASSPGGSTDTQYF | - | TRBJ2-3 | - | TRBV5-1
TGTGCCTGGAGAGAGATGAGCACTGAAGCTTTCTTT | CAWREMSTEAFF | - | TRBJ1-1 | - | TRBV30
TGTGCCAGCAGCCCATTCCCAGAGGGGGCAAACTCCTACGAGCAGTACTTC | CASSPFPEGANSYEQYF | - | TRBJ2-7 | TRBD1 | TRBV7-6